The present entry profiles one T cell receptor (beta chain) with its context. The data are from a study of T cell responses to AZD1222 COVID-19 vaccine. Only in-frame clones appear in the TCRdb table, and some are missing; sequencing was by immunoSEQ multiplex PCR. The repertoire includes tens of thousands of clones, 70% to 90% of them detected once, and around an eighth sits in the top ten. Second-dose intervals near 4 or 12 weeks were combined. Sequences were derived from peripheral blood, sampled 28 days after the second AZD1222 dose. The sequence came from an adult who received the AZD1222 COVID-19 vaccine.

The CDR3 DNA reads TGTGCCACCAGTGATTTCGGCCAAGGCGGGGAGCTGTTTTTT. Its translation is CATSDFGQGGELFF. V and J are TRBV24-1 and TRBJ2-2, with no clear D. Germline lookup yields CDR1 KGHDR and CDR2 SFDVKD. Trimming took 1 base from V and 7 from J, leaving 9 bases between them. This CDR3 is built from 14 residues.